This T cell receptor beta chain was retrieved from a study of T cells in Graves' hyperthyroidism and ophthalmopathy. Amplified TCR beta CDR3 regions came from RNA transcripts. HTBI primers drove first-round RT-PCR of the TCR CDR3. MiXCR, applied by TCRdb to the multiplex PCR reads, yields one record per CDR3 protein. The table has approximately 600,000 distinct CDR3 sequences, roughly 15% seen once. Germline CDR1 DFQATT, CDR2 SNEGSKA (reference sequence). The CDR3 is made up of 13 amino acids. V lost 4 bases, J lost 7 bases, and 6 bases stayed unmatched. Sequencing was performed on blood. The sequence was obtained from a middle-aged woman with Graves' ophthalmopathy. The chain combines TRBV20-1 with TRBJ1-2, with 10 nucleotides matching TRBD1. The CDR3 sequence is CSATSGQGSGYTF. CDR3 nucleotides: TGCAGTGCTACTTCGGGACAGGGGTCTGGCTACACCTTC.